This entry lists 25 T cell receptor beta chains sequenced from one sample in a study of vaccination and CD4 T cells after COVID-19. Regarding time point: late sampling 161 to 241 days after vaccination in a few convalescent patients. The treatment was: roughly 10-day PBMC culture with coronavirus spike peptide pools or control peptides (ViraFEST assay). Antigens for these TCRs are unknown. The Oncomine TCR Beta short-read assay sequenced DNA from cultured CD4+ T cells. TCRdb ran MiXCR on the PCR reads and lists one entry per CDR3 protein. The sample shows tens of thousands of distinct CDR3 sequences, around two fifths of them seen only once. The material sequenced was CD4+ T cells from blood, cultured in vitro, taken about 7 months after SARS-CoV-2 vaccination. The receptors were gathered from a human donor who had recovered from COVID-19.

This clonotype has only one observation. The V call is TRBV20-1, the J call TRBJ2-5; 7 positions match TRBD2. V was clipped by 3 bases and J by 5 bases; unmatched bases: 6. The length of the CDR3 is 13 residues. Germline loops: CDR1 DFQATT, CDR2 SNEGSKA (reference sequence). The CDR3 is CSASRTRRETQYF. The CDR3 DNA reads TGCAGTGCTAGCCGGACTAGACGGGAGACCCAGTACTTC.

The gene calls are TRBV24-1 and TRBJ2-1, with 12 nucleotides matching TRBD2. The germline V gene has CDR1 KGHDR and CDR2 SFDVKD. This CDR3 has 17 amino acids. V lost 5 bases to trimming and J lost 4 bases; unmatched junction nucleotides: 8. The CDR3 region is CATSGLAGGPGYNEQFF. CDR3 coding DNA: TGTGCCACCAGTGGGCTAGCGGGAGGGCCGGGTTACAATGAGCAGTTCTTC.

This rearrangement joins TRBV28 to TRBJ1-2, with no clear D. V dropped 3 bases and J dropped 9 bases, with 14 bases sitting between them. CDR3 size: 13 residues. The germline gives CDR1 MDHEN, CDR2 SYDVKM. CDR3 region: CASSLPQAVSYTF. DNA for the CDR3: TGTGCCAGCAGTTTGCCCCAGGCGGTGAGCTACACCTTC.

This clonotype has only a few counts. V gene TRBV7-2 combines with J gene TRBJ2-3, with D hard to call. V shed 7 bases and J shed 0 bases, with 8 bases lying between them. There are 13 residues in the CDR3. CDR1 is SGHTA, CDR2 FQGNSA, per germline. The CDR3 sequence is CASKAPSTDTQYF. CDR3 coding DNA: TGTGCCAGCAAGGCCCCTAGCACAGATACGCAGTATTTT.

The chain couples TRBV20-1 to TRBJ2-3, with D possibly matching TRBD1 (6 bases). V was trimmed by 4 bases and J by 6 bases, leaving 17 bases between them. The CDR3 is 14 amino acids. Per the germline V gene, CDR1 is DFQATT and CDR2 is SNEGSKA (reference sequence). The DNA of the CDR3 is TGCAGTGCTACCCAAACAGGGCCTGCCGATACGCAGTATTTT. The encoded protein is CSATQTGPADTQYF.

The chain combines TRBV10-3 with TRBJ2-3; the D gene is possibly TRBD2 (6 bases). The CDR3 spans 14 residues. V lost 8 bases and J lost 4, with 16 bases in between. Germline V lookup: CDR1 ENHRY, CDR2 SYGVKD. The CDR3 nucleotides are TGTGCCATCTTCGGCGGGAACGTGGCAGATACGCAGTATTTT. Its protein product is CAIFGGNVADTQYF.

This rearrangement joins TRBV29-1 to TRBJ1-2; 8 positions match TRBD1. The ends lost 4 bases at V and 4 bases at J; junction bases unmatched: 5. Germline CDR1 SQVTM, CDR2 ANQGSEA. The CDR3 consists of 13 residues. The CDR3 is CSVGYGQGYGYTF. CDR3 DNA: TGCAGCGTTGGGTACGGACAGGGCTATGGCTACACCTTC.

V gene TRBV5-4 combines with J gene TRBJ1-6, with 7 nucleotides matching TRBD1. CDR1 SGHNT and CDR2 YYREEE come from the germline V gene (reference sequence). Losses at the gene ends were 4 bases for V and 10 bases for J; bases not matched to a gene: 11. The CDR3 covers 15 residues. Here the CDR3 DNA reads TGTGCCAGCAGCCAGGGGAGCCAGGGGGGATCACCCCTCCACTTT. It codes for CASSQGSQGGSPLHF. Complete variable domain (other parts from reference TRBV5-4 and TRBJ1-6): ETGVTQSPTHLIKTRGQQVTLRCSSQSGHNTVSWYQQALGQGPQFIFQYYREEENGRGNFPPRFSGLQFPNYSSELNVNALELDDSALYLCASSQGSQGGSPLHFGNGTRLTVT.

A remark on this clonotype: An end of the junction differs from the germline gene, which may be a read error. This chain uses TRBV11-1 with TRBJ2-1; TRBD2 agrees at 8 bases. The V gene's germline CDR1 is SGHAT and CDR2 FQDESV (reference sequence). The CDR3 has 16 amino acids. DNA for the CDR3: TGTGCCAGCAGCCTCCAAAGCGGGAGTTCCTGCAATGAGCAGTTCTTC. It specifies CASSLQSGSSCNEQFF.

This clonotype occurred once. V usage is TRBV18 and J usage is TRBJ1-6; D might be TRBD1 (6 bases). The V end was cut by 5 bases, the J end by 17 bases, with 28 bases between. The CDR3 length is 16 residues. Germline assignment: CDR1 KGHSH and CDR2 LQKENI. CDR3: CASSAKATGSNSLFHF. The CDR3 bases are TGTGCCAGCTCAGCCAAGGCGACAGGATCAAACTCCCTATTCCACTTT. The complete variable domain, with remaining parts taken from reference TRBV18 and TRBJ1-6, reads NAGVMQNPRHLVRRRGQEARLRCSPMKGHSHVYWYRQLPEEGLKFMVYLQKENIIDESGMPKERFSAEFPKEGPSILRIQQVVRGDSAAYFCASSAKATGSNSLFHFGNGTRLTVT.

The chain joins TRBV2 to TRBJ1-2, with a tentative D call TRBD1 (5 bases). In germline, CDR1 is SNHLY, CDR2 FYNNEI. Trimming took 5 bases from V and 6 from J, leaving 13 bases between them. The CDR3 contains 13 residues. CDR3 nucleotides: TGTGCCAGCAGTATTTACAGGTCAGATGGCTACACCTTC. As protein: CASSIYRSDGYTF.

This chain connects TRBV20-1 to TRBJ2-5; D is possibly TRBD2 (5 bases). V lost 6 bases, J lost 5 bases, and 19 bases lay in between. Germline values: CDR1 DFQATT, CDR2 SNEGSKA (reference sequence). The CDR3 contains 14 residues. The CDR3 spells CSAPPRVPGETQYF. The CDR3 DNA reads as TGCAGTGCCCCGCCGCGGGTCCCTGGGGAGACCCAGTACTTC.

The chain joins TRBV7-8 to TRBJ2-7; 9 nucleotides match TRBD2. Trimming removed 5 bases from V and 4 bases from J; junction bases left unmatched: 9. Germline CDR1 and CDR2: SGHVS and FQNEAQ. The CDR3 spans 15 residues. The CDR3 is CASSPREGRAYEQYF. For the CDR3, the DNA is TGTGCCAGCAGCCCGCGGGAGGGCCGAGCTTACGAGCAGTACTTC.

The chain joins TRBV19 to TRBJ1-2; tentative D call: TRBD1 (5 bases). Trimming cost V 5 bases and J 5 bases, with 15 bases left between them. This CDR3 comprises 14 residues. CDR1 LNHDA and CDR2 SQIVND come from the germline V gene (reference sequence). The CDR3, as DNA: TGTGCCAGTAGTCCAGGGCCCCTGCGGTATGGCTACACCTTC. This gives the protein CASSPGPLRYGYTF.

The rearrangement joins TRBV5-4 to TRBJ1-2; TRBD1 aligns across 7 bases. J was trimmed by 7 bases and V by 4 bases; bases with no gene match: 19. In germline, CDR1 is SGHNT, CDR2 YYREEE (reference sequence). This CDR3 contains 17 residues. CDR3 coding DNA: TGTGCCAGCAGCCACAATCTCGGTGCCAGGGGGTCTCTTGGCTACACCTTC. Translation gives CASSHNLGARGSLGYTF.

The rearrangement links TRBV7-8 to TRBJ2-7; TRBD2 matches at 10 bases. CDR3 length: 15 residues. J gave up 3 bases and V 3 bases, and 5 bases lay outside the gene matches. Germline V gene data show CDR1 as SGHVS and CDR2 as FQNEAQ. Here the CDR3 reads CASSFNSGGYYEQYF. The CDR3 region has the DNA TGTGCCAGCAGCTTCAATAGCGGGGGGTACTACGAGCAGTACTTC.

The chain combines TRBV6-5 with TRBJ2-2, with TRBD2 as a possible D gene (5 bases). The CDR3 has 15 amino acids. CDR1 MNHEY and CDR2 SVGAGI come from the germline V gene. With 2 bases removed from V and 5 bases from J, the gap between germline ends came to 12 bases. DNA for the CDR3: TGTGCCAGCAGTTACGGAGGAACCGGGACCGGGGAGCTGTTTTTT. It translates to CASSYGGTGTGELFF.

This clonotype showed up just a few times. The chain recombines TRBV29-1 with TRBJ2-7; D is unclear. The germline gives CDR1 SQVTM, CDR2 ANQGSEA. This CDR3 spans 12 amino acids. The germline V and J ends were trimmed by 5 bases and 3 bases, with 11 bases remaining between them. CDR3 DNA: TGCAGCGTTATGCTGGGATTCTACGAGCAGTACTTC. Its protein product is CSVMLGFYEQYF.

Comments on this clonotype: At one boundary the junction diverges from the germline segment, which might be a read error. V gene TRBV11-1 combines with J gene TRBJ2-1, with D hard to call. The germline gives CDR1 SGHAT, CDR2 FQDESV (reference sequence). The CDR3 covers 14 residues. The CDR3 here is CASSQVALGRRQFF. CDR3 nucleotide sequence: TGCGCCAGCAGCCAAGTGGCTCTTGGAAGAAGGCAGTTCTTC. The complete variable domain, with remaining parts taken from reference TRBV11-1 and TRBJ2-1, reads EAEVAQSPRYKITEKSQAVAFWCDPISGHATLYWYRQILGQGPELLVQFQDESVVDDSQLPKDRFSAERLKGVDSTLKIQPAELGDSAMYLCASSQVALGRRQFFGPGTRLTVL.

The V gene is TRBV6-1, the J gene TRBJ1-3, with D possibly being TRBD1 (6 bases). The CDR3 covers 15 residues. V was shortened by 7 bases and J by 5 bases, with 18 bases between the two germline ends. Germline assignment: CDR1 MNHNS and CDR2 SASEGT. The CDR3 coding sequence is TGTGCCAGCACCCAAGCTGGGGGGCCCAGAAACACCATATATTTT. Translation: CASTQAGGPRNTIYF.

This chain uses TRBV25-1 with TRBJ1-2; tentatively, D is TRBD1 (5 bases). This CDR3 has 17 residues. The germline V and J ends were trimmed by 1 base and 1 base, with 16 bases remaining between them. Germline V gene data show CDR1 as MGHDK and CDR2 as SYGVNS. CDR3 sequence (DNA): TGTGCCAGCAGTGAATTTGATCTGATGACAGTTAACTATGGCTACACCTTC. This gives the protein CASSEFDLMTVNYGYTF.

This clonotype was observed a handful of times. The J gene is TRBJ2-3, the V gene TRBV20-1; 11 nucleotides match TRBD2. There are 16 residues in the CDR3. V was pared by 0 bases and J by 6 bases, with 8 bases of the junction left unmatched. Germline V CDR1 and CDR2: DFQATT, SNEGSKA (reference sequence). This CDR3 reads CSARDPTSGREDTQYF. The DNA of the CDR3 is TGCAGTGCTAGAGATCCTACTAGCGGGAGAGAGGATACGCAGTATTTT.

The CDR3 DNA reads TGTGCCATCAGTCCGACTAGCGGGGGGCCGAACACCGGGGAGCTGTTTTTT. It codes for CAISPTSGGPNTGELFF. The chain combines TRBV10-3 with TRBJ2-2, with 13 bases that match TRBD2. J was trimmed by 0 bases and V by 5 bases; bases with no gene match: 3. From germline, CDR1 is ENHRY and CDR2 SYGVKD. The CDR3 covers 17 residues.

The CDR3 bases are TGTGCCAGCAGCCCCCGTCCCAGTATCTATGGCTACACCTTC. Its protein is CASSPRPSIYGYTF. The chain couples TRBV7-2 to TRBJ1-2; D call uncertain. The CDR3 is 14 residues long. Germline CDR1 and CDR2: SGHTA and FQGNSA. Between the trimmed V and J ends, which lost 5 bases and 4 bases, there was a span of 14 bases.

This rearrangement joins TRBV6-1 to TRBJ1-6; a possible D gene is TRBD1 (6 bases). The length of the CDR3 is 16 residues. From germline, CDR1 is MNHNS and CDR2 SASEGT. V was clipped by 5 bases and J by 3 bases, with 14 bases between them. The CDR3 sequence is CASSRLGQLYNSPLHF. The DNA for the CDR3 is TGTGCCAGCAGTCGCCTCGGACAGCTCTATAATTCACCCCTCCACTTT.